Described below is a single TCR beta chain sequence and its context. The CDR3 contains 14 residues. V was shortened by 0 bases and J by 7 bases, with 9 bases between the two germline ends. Germline values: CDR1 LGHNA, CDR2 YSLEER. The data were taken from a study of human T cells and chemical hapten exposure. Time point reported: pre-sensitization, week 0. Indicated treatment: therapeutic diphenylcyclopropenone sensitization with weekly scalp DPC. From the RACE reads, TCRdb called clonotypes with MiXCR, one entry per CDR3 protein. Found here are about 53,000 distinct CDR3 sequences, approximately 9.9% of them singletons; the top ten hold 8% to 10%.

The chain has TRBV4-3 and TRBJ2-2; D uncertain. This sample comprised whole blood, obtained in connection with sensitization to the hapten diphenylcyclopropenone (DPC). This clonotype was obtained from a man aged 40-49 years with alopecia areata. Some clones in this sample may be carry-over from other donors' samples. CDR3 sequence: CASSQETEHGELFF. CDR3 bases: TGCGCCAGCAGCCAAGAAACTGAGCACGGGGAGCTGTTTTTT.